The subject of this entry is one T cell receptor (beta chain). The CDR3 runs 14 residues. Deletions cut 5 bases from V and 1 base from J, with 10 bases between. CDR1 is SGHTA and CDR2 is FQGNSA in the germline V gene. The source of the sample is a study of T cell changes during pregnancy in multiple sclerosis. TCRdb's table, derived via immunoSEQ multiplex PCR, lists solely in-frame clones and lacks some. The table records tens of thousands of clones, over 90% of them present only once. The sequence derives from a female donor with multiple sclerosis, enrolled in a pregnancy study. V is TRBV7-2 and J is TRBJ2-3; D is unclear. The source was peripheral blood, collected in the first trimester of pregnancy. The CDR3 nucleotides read TGTGCCAGCAGCCTAGACTCTGGCACAGATACGCAGTATTTT. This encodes CASSLDSGTDTQYF.